Presented here are 5 T cell receptor beta chains from one specimen sequenced in a study of patients and donors after allogeneic stem cell transplantation. TCRdb redid the calling of the RT-PCR reads with MiXCR, one entry per CDR3 protein. The sample yields 9,000 to 10,000 distinct CDR3 sequences, approximately 5.9% seen once. Sequencing used blood, either unsorted or a sorted T cell fraction (not recorded which). The receptors were gathered from a human donor who was either an allogeneic HSCT recipient or a stem cell or donor lymphocyte infusion donor (not recorded which). It is not recorded whose cells these are; they may come from a transplant donor.

This clonotype is judged medium-sized. The genes are TRBV12-3 or TRBV12-4 and TRBJ2-3; 12 bases match TRBD2. The CDR3 has 16 residues. Unmatched junction bases numbered 4, after V lost 5 bases and J lost 1 base. The chain's CDR3 is CASSPRTSGGTDTQYF. The CDR3 DNA is TGTGCCAGCAGTCCCCGGACTAGCGGGGGCACAGATACGCAGTATTTT.

This clonotype was observed many times. The V and J genes are TRBV28 and TRBJ1-3; D might be TRBD1 (6 bases). CDR3 length: 14 residues. V lost 7 bases and J lost 3, with 13 bases in between. Per germline, CDR1 MDHEN and CDR2 SYDVKM. Written as DNA, the CDR3 is TGTGCCAGCAAAGGGGGACAAATTGGAAACACCATATATTTT. Its protein is CASKGGQIGNTIYF.

This clonotype was seen repeatedly, ten times or more. V and J are TRBV3-1 and TRBJ2-1; D ambiguous. The ends were cut back, 3 bases at V and 1 base at J, with 10 bases in the middle. Germline V gives CDR1 LGHDT, CDR2 YNNKEL (reference sequence). The length of the CDR3 is 15 residues. Here the CDR3 DNA reads TGTGCCAGCAGCCACTACAGTGCGTCCTACAATGAGCAGTTCTTC. This translates into CASSHYSASYNEQFF.

At least ten counts were recorded for this clonotype. The rearrangement uses TRBV10-3 and TRBJ1-2; 7 positions agree with TRBD1. The CDR3 is 14 amino acids. The ends lost 7 bases at V and 6 bases at J; junction bases unmatched: 11. Germline CDR1 is ENHRY and CDR2 is SYGVKD. This CDR3 is CAINLPDRDHGYTF. CDR3 bases: TGTGCCATCAACCTGCCCGACAGGGACCATGGCTACACCTTC.

V and J are TRBV5-8 and TRBJ2-3, with D hard to call. This CDR3 has 15 amino acids. The germline V gene has CDR1 SGHTS and CDR2 YDEGEE. Trimming left V 0 bases short and J 0 bases short, with 8 bases between. CDR3 nucleotides: TGTGCCAGCAGCTTGGGTCAAGTGAGCACAGATACGCAGTATTTT. This gives the protein CASSLGQVSTDTQYF.